A selection of T cell receptor beta chains follows, all from one sample in a study of CD8+ T cells in alopecia areata. TCRdb's copy holds only in-frame clones and misses some; the assay was immunoSEQ multiplex PCR. In the table there are around 300,000 clones, 60% of which are singletons. The specimen comprised CD4+ T cells sorted from blood, sampled at week 52, from a patient treated with tofacitinib. These receptors all come from a human donor with alopecia areata. Both conserved end residues are part of each CDR3.

j_call,v_call,cdr3_aa
TRBJ1-6,TRBV27,CASSLGMETPLHF
TRBJ1-3,TRBV29-1,CSVGGTSGNTIYF
TRBJ1-6,TRBV5-1,CASSSWTGGSSPLHF
TRBJ1-1,TRBV30,CAWSSGVWTEAFF
TRBJ1-1,TRBV7-9,CASSSYRGPLPDTEAFF
TRBJ1-1,TRBV2,CASRDRANTEAFF
TRBJ1-2,TRBV29-1,CSETKGAGYTF
TRBJ1-2,TRBV7-9,CASSPRTSRGYGYTF
TRBJ2-5,TRBV7-6,CASSSDRGLETQYF
TRBJ2-3,TRBV5-4,CASSFTGTVTDTQYF
TRBJ2-1,TRBV5-6,CASSLLKGYNEQFF
TRBJ1-6,TRBV25-1,CASSDTGRNSPLHF
TRBJ2-7,TRBV6-5,CASSETTHAYEQYF
TRBJ1-1,TRBV14,CASSQSGQGRTEAFF
TRBJ1-5,TRBV7-9,CASSLEGDQPQHF
TRBJ2-7,TRBV29-1,CSVVRQGRTYEQYF
TRBJ2-2,TRBV30,CAWNQLTGFTGELFF
TRBJ2-3,TRBV10-3,CAISPTHPDTQYF
TRBJ2-4,TRBV5-4,CASSGRQGRKNIQYF
TRBJ1-5,TRBV6-6,CASSFDRGVRNQPQHF
TRBJ1-1,TRBV6-5,CASSYQGSAFF
TRBJ2-3,TRBV29-1,CSVGLAGITDTQYF
TRBJ2-7,TRBV6-5,CASRVTGGPPSQYF
TRBJ2-7,TRBV29-1,CSVGGGQGVYEQYF
TRBJ2-3,TRBV5-1,CASTSGVLRTDTQYF
TRBJ2-3,TRBV6-5,CASSSWGSTDTQYF
TRBJ1-1,TRBV6-5,CASSPYTQVNTEAFF
TRBJ2-3,TRBV29-1,CSVEDQITDTQYF
TRBJ1-6,TRBV6-5,CASSYAWAGSNSPLHF
TRBJ2-5,TRBV30,CAWSVRQGRLETQYF
TRBJ2-2,TRBV9,CASSVGPTGELFF
TRBJ2-7,TRBV10-3,CAISSGGYEQYF
TRBJ2-7,TRBV7-9,CASSLVTYEQYF
TRBJ2-5,TRBV6-5,CASSIAGGRQETQYF
TRBJ2-5,TRBV25-1,CASSEMTGIQETQYF
TRBJ2-1,TRBV30,CAWKRQGGPYNEQFF
TRBJ1-1,TRBV30,CAWRRPTVNTEAFF
TRBJ1-6,TRBV25-1,CASRQGGHGGDNSPLHF
TRBJ2-4,TRBV29-1,CSVGQGQNIQYF
TRBJ2-3,TRBV30,CAWSVSQRVYTDTQYF
TRBJ1-1,TRBV5-1,CASSFGYSTEAFF
TRBJ1-6,TRBV6-5,CASTFERGVNSPLHF